The rows below give T cell receptor beta chains drawn from one sample of a study of T cell responses to AZD1222 COVID-19 vaccine. Clones were read by immunoSEQ multiplex PCR, and TCRdb kept only the in-frame ones, dropping some. This sample has 85,000 to 110,000 clones, with around 90% found just once. The sample in question was peripheral blood, obtained on day 0 of AZD1222 vaccination. Every receptor here comes from an adult in good health. CDR3s include the opening cysteine and the closing phenylalanine or tryptophan. A D gene is named only where the DNA matches it firmly. Clone size is shown for a subset of rows, as once, few, many or a class of expanded clone.

j_call,clone_size,v_call,d_call,cdr3_nt,cdr3_aa
TRBJ2-5,.,TRBV14,TRBD2,TGTGCCAGCAGCTTCCGAAGGCTAGCGGGGGGGCCGGAGACCCAGTACTTC,CASSFRRLAGGPETQYF
TRBJ2-7,.,TRBV9,.,TGTGCCAGCAGCGTTGAGGGTGGTCTGGGCGAGCAGTACTTC,CASSVEGGLGEQYF
TRBJ1-4,.,TRBV4-1,.,TGCGCCAGCAGTATTACCAGGGTGACGGGAGCAACTAATGAAAAACTGTTTTTT,CASSITRVTGATNEKLFF
TRBJ2-5,.,TRBV12-3/TRBV12-4,TRBD1,TGTGCCAGCACTCCTGACAGGGGAGAGACCCAGTACTTC,CASTPDRGETQYF
TRBJ1-1,.,TRBV7-8,.,TGTGCCAGCAGCTTAGGACAGAACAATGAAGCTTTCTTT,CASSLGQNNEAFF
TRBJ1-5,once,TRBV28,.,TGTGCCAGCACCTCTTATAGCAATCAGCCCCAGCATTTT,CASTSYSNQPQHF
TRBJ1-6,.,TRBV4-2,.,TGTGCCAGCAGCCATCTAACTTTGGGGGGAGGCTCACCCCTCCACTTT,CASSHLTLGGGSPLHF
TRBJ1-2,.,TRBV18,.,TGTGCCAGCTCACCGTCCCGGGACCTGGGCTACACCTTC,CASSPSRDLGYTF
TRBJ2-6,.,TRBV7-7,.,TGTGCTAGCAGCTTGGGGAGCTCTGGGGCCAACGTCCTGACTTTC,CASSLGSSGANVLTF
TRBJ2-7,.,TRBV12-5,.,TGTGCTAGTGCGCGAAACTACGAGCAGTACTTC,CASARNYEQYF
TRBJ2-7,.,TRBV12-3/TRBV12-4,.,TGTGCCAGCAGTGGGACAAGCGAGCAGTACTTC,CASSGTSEQYF
TRBJ2-1,once,TRBV9,.,TGTGCCAGCAGCTTCAGAAGCGGATACCCCTACAATGAGCAGTTCTTC,CASSFRSGYPYNEQFF
TRBJ1-5,.,TRBV30,.,TGTGCCTGGAGTGTGGGAGGGCAATCATTGCCCCAGCATTTT,CAWSVGGQSLPQHF
TRBJ1-2,.,TRBV28,TRBD1,TGTGCCAGCACCTTGACAGGGGGCGCGCCCGGCTACACCTTC,CASTLTGGAPGYTF
TRBJ1-4,.,TRBV19,.,TGTGCCAGTAGCCGGACGGGACAACCAGGGACTAATGAAAAACTGTTTTTT,CASSRTGQPGTNEKLFF
TRBJ1-3,.,TRBV9,.,TGTGCCAGCAGCTTAAGATCCTCTGGAAACACCATATATTTT,CASSLRSSGNTIYF
TRBJ2-5,.,TRBV5-5,TRBD1,TGTGCCAGCAGCCACCGAACCGGGACAGGGGGGAGAGAGACCCAGTACTTC,CASSHRTGTGGRETQYF
TRBJ2-5,.,TRBV2,TRBD1,TGTGCCAGCAGTGTTGGACAGGGGGATTTGGAAGAGACCCAGTACTTC,CASSVGQGDLEETQYF
TRBJ1-2,.,TRBV19,.,TGTGCCAGTGGTAAACAGTATGGCTACACCTTC,CASGKQYGYTF
TRBJ1-2,.,TRBV11-2,.,TGTGCCAGCAGCTTAGTGCGGGGGTATGGCTACACCTTC,CASSLVRGYGYTF
TRBJ2-2,.,TRBV2,TRBD2,TGTGCCAGCAGTGGATCACTAGCGGGGGCCTACACCGGGGAGCTGTTTTTT,CASSGSLAGAYTGELFF
TRBJ1-3,once,TRBV7-9,.,TGTGCCAGCAGTCCCCAAGGATCGGTCTCTGGAAACACCATATATTTT,CASSPQGSVSGNTIYF
TRBJ2-2,.,TRBV2,.,TGTGCCAGCACTTTCGAGAACACCGGGGAGCTGTTTTTT,CASTFENTGELFF
TRBJ1-1,.,TRBV28,.,TGTGCCAGCAGTTTACCGGGGACGGTGAGGACTGAAGCTTTCTTT,CASSLPGTVRTEAFF
TRBJ1-4,.,TRBV4-1,.,TGCGCCAGCAGGGGCAGACCCACGCCAACTAATGAAAAACTGTTTTTT,CASRGRPTPTNEKLFF
TRBJ1-1,.,TRBV2,.,TGTGCCAGCGCGGTCCAAGCGAACACTGAAGCTTTCTTT,CASAVQANTEAFF
TRBJ1-5,.,TRBV6-2/TRBV6-3,.,TGTGCCAGCAGTTATTTGGCAGGGAATCAGCCCCAGCATTTT,CASSYLAGNQPQHF
TRBJ1-3,.,TRBV7-3,.,TGTGCCAGCAGCGCAGCTGGCAGTCCTGGAAACACCATATATTTT,CASSAAGSPGNTIYF
TRBJ1-5,.,TRBV23-1,.,TGCGCCAGCGGGTTGATAGGTAGCAATCAGCCCCAGCATTTT,CASGLIGSNQPQHF
TRBJ1-6,.,TRBV5-1,TRBD1,TGCGCCAGCAGCCCGGGCTTCAGGGGGGGACTAAGGAATTCACCCCTCCACTTT,CASSPGFRGGLRNSPLHF
TRBJ1-3,once,TRBV7-9,.,TGTGCCAGCAGCTCCGAGAACACCATATATTTT,CASSSENTIYF
TRBJ1-2,.,TRBV27,TRBD1,TGTGCCAGCAGGGCCCTCGGGACAGGGGGCGCCGATGGCTACACCTTC,CASRALGTGGADGYTF
TRBJ1-2,.,TRBV9,TRBD1,TGTGCCAGCAGCGCAGGACAGGGGGCCTATGGCTACACCTTC,CASSAGQGAYGYTF
TRBJ2-7,.,TRBV5-4,.,TGTGCCAGCAGCTTGGACACAAGCTACGAGCAGTACTTC,CASSLDTSYEQYF
TRBJ1-3,.,TRBV6-5,TRBD1,TGTGCCAGCAGTTCACGACAGGGTGGAAACACCATATATTTT,CASSSRQGGNTIYF
TRBJ2-5,.,TRBV12-3/TRBV12-4,.,TGTGCCAGCAGTTCGGGGGCAGTAGAGACCCAGTACTTC,CASSSGAVETQYF
TRBJ2-7,many,TRBV13,TRBD1,TGTGCCAGCAGCGTGGGACCAGGGGGATCCTACGAGCAGTACTTC,CASSVGPGGSYEQYF
TRBJ2-3,.,TRBV4-1,.,TGCGCCAGCAGCCACCCCTCAGGGGGGCTCCGCGCAGATACGCAGTATTTT,CASSHPSGGLRADTQYF
TRBJ2-2,.,TRBV10-3,.,TGTGCCATCAGCTCAGGGGACCCCGGGGAGCTGTTTTTT,CAISSGDPGELFF
TRBJ2-1,.,TRBV12-3/TRBV12-4,.,TGTGCCAGCAGTTTAACGGGCAATGAGCAGTTCTTC,CASSLTGNEQFF
TRBJ2-1,.,TRBV10-3,.,TGTGCCATCAGTGAGGAGGGGGAAGCCTACAATGAGCAGTTCTTC,CAISEEGEAYNEQFF
TRBJ1-2,once,TRBV15,.,TGTGCCACCAGCAGAGCCCGGGGAGACTGGGCTTCTGGCTACACCTTC,CATSRARGDWASGYTF